This paragraph covers one T cell receptor (beta chain) sequence. The antigen is not known. This sample is part of a study of cytomegalovirus exposure and HLA in healthy donors. Findings and caveats of the study: A missense variant in DCLRE1C was later tied to TCR beta V- and J-gene trimming.

The CDR3 totals 15 residues. V dropped 3 bases and J dropped 3; count of bases not matched to a gene: 8. CDR1 SQVTM and CDR2 ANQGSEA come from the germline V gene. PCR used 60 Vbeta primers and 13 Jbeta primers. TCRdb's copy holds only in-frame clones and misses some; the assay was immunoSEQ multiplex PCR. The sample carries around 100,000 clones, 70% to 75% recorded once. Donors had nominal health at sampling but likely had unrecorded immune exposures. The gene calls are TRBV29-1 and TRBJ2-7; 10 bases are shared with TRBD1. The TCR originated in a man aged 35-49 years in good health and CMV-seronegative. The sample was PBMCs. This chain's CDR3 is CSVEYSGTGVYEQYF. Written as DNA, the CDR3 is TGCAGCGTTGAGTACTCCGGGACAGGGGTCTACGAGCAGTACTTC.